This T cell receptor (beta chain) was captured by sequencing in a study of T cell responses to AZD1222 COVID-19 vaccine. The study, taken as a whole, reports: White British donors predominated, females outnumbered males, and clonal diversity was possibly underestimated. The breadth and depth of Spike-specific TCRs increased once two AZD1222 doses had been given. Reportedly, nearly half the spike-specific TCRs target unmutated variant regions.

Germline CDR1 reads SGHTA; CDR2 reads FQGTGA. V shed 3 bases and J shed 6 bases, with 15 bases lying between them. CDR3 length: 14 amino acids. Libraries were prepared by immunoSEQ multiplex PCR; TCRdb keeps only in-frame clonotypes and omits some of them. The sample includes 110,000 or so clones, approximately 89% seen only once; the top ten take about 40%. As to this clone: The antigen is unknown.

This TCR was sampled from an adult who received the AZD1222 COVID-19 vaccine. The V gene is TRBV7-3, the J gene TRBJ2-7, with a weak D call TRBD2 (6 bases). Specimen: peripheral blood, collected 28 days after the second AZD1222 dose. The CDR3 loop is CASSFSGSGGEQYF. The CDR3 DNA sequence: TGTGCCAGCAGCTTTAGCGGAAGTGGGGGCGAGCAGTACTTC.